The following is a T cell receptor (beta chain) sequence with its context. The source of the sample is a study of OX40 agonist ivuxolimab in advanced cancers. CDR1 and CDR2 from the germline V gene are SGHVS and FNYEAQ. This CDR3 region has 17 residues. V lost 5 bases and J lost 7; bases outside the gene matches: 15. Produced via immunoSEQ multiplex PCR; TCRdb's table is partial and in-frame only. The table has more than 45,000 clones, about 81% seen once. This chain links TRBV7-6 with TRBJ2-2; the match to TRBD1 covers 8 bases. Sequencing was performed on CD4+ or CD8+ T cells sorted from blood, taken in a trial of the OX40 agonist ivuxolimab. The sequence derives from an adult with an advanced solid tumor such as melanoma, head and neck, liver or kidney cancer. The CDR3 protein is CASSPDLGQESIGELFF. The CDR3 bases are TGTGCCAGCAGCCCCGATCTGGGACAGGAATCGATCGGGGAGCTGTTTTTT.